These 10 T cell receptor beta chains were all obtained from the same sample, sequenced in a study of sequential checkpoint blockade in melanoma. The treatment was: randomized to nivolumab then ipilimumab (arm A) or the reverse (arm B). Assay: immunoSEQ multiplex PCR; the TCRdb copy retains only in-frame clones and omits some. This sample has roughly 19,000 clones, with 65% to 85% found just once. The source was CD8+ T cells sorted from blood (inferred from file names), collected from a patient given nivolumab and ipilimumab in sequence. These receptors all stem from a human donor with melanoma.

A single count supports this clone. The chain has TRBV5-6 and TRBJ1-5; 11 bases are a match to TRBD1. The J segment lost 4 bases and the V segment lost 0 bases, leaving 3 bases of the junction unmatched. The CDR3 loop spans 16 amino acids. Germline values: CDR1 SGHDT, CDR2 YYEEEE. CDR3 in amino acids: CASSLAGTGGNQPQHF. The CDR3 DNA follows: TGTGCCAGCAGCTTGGCGGGGACAGGGGGAAATCAGCCCCAGCATTTT.

This clone was recorded a few times. This chain uses TRBV19 with TRBJ1-5; unclear D gene. The CDR3 runs to 15 residues. V was trimmed by 0 bases and J by 4 bases, leaving 10 bases between them. Germline CDR1 LNHDA, CDR2 SQIVND (reference sequence). The chain's CDR3 is CASSIEGSLNQPQHF. The CDR3 DNA is TGTGCCAGTAGTATAGAGGGCAGCCTGAATCAGCCCCAGCATTTT.

The chain joins TRBV2 to TRBJ1-6; the D gene is possibly TRBD1 (5 bases). The CDR3 runs 17 residues. Germline-derived CDR1 and CDR2 are SNHLY and FYNNEI. The ends were cut back, 3 bases at V and 0 bases at J, with 12 bases in the middle. CDR3 in amino acids: CASSDRAASSYNSPLHF. The CDR3 bases are TGTGCCAGCAGTGACAGGGCGGCCAGCTCCTATAATTCACCCCTCCACTTT.

The chain uses TRBV10-1 and TRBJ2-2; 7 bases line up with TRBD2. CDR3 length: 16 residues. The germline CDR1 and CDR2 sequences are WNHNN and SYGVQD (reference sequence). V shed 0 bases, J shed 3 bases, and the junction held 4 bases outside the gene matches. This chain's CDR3 is CASSESTRGDTGELFF. For the CDR3, the DNA is TGCGCCAGCAGTGAGTCGACTCGGGGGGACACCGGGGAGCTGTTTTTT.

The rearrangement joins TRBV12-5 to TRBJ1-1; 7 bases agree with TRBD1. The CDR3 consists of 15 residues. Trimming at V came to 2 bases and at J to 5 bases, leaving 8 bases not matched to a gene. The V gene's germline CDR1 is LGHNT and CDR2 FRNRAP. In nucleotides, the CDR3 is TGTGCTAGTGGTTTGCAAGGGGGCGAATATACTGAAGCTTTCTTT. This gives the protein CASGLQGGEYTEAFF.

The chain carries TRBV5-6 and TRBJ1-2; D remains ambiguous. The germline V and J ends were trimmed by 2 bases and 4 bases, with 12 bases remaining between them. Germline CDR1 SGHDT, CDR2 YYEEEE. This CDR3 spans 14 amino acids. CDR3: CASSFQESPYGYTF. CDR3 sequence (DNA): TGTGCCAGCAGCTTTCAGGAATCTCCCTATGGCTACACCTTC.

V gene TRBV9 combines with J gene TRBJ2-1, with 7 bases fitting TRBD1. Trimming at V came to 2 bases and at J to 6 bases, leaving 14 bases not matched to a gene. The CDR3 is 17 amino acids. Germline lookup yields CDR1 SGDLS and CDR2 YYNGEE. CDR3 DNA sequence: TGTGCCAGCAGCGTCTTCCCCGACAGGGTCTTTCTCAATGAGCAGTTCTTC. Protein product: CASSVFPDRVFLNEQFF.

J is TRBJ2-5 and V is TRBV7-9, with D perhaps TRBD1 (6 bases). The CDR3 runs to 14 residues. The germline gives CDR1 SEHNR, CDR2 FQNEAQ (reference sequence). V was pared by 1 base and J by 5 bases, with 11 bases between. CDR3 nucleotides: TGTGCCAGCAGCTTAGAGGCAGGGGTCGAGACCCAGTACTTC. Translated: CASSLEAGVETQYF.

With respect to this clone: Other DNA sequences from this sample encode an identical CDR3 as well. V and J are TRBV7-9 and TRBJ2-2; 11 bases fit TRBD1. The germline CDR1 and CDR2 sequences are SEHNR and FQNEAQ (reference sequence). Unmatched junction bases numbered 1, after V lost 1 base and J lost 3 bases. The CDR3 extends over 16 amino acids. The CDR3 spells CASSLGTGGHTGELFF. The CDR3 bases are TGTGCCAGCAGCTTAGGGACAGGGGGCCACACCGGGGAGCTGTTTTTT.

V gene TRBV19 combines with J gene TRBJ2-7; 9 bases line up with TRBD1. CDR1 LNHDA and CDR2 SQIVND come from the germline V gene (reference sequence). The V segment lost 5 bases and the J segment 3 bases; nucleotides outside the gene matches: 5. The length of the CDR3 is 14 residues. In DNA form, the CDR3 reads TGTGCCAGTAGTCCAGGGACAGGGTTCTACGAGCAGTACTTC. Translating gives CASSPGTGFYEQYF.